This TCR beta chain was sequenced for a study of CD8 T cell repertoires and HIV-1 epitope variants. Study-level background: Controls were a CMV, EBV and flu peptide pool, Ebola AY9 negative control, and no-peptide well.

Study-level points and caveats: Roughly nine antigen-specific TCR beta clonotypes were found; five to seven seemed cross-reactive to variants.

Germline lookup yields CDR1 MDHEN and CDR2 SYDVKM. The CDR3 spans 14 residues. The ends lost 4 bases at V and 5 bases at J; junction bases unmatched: 4. Produced via immunoSEQ multiplex PCR; TCRdb's table is partial and in-frame only. Among 4,500 to 7,000 clones listed, around 66% were seen once. In regard to this clone: The antigen remains unidentified.

The chain couples TRBV28 to TRBJ2-5; 10 bases match TRBD1. The clonotype comes from a male donor with HIV. Specimen: cultured CD8+ T cells derived from PBMCs. CDR3 sequence: CASSSDRGEETQYF. Written as DNA, the CDR3 is TGTGCCAGCAGTTCGGACAGGGGGGAGGAGACCCAGTACTTC.